Described below is a single T cell receptor beta chain sequence and its context. Its antigen remains unknown. These data come from a study of shared clonotypes between healthy human individuals. Study background: For every donor, three CD4 naive, three CD4 memory, two CD8 naive and one CD8 memory plates were used. Study-level findings and limits: About 5.2% was the fraction of naive CD4 clonotypes found shared across four donors.

V was trimmed by 0 bases and J by 6 bases, leaving 12 bases between them. Germline assignment: CDR1 MNHEY and CDR2 SMNVEV (reference sequence). The CDR3 loop spans 15 amino acids. Data came from immunoSEQ multiplex PCR; TCRdb stores just in-frame clones and leaves some out. The repertoire holds about 2.2 million clones, about 93% seen once, with about 1.7% in the top ten. Naive CD8 cells lacked CD45RO and underwent positive selection for CCR7, leaving out terminally differentiated effector memory CD45RA+ cells. This receptor was obtained from a man younger than 35 in good health. Some clones in this sample may be carry-over from other donors' samples. The chain combines TRBV27 with TRBJ1-5; D not certain. Source material: naive CD8+ T cells from PBMCs. The CDR3: CASSLSSGLGQPQHF. The CDR3 DNA reads as TGTGCCAGCAGTTTATCATCCGGGTTGGGTCAGCCCCAGCATTTT.